Each of the 3 T cell receptor beta chains below was sequenced from the same sample in a study of cytomegalovirus exposure and HLA in healthy donors. It was with 60 Vbeta and 13 Jbeta primers that the PCR ran. Sequencing used immunoSEQ multiplex PCR; TCRdb keeps in-frame clones, though not all of them. The sample has 140,000 to 150,000 clones; around 75% are singletons. Sequences were obtained from PBMCs. The receptors originated from a man in his thirties or forties in good health and CMV-seronegative.

This chain connects TRBV28 to TRBJ2-7, with 7 bases fitting TRBD1. J was trimmed by 0 bases and V by 6 bases; bases with no gene match: 8. This CDR3 contains 15 residues. Germline V CDR1 and CDR2: MDHEN, SYDVKM. The CDR3 is CASRPNWDSSYEQYF. The CDR3 DNA reads as TGTGCCAGCAGACCCAATTGGGACAGCTCCTACGAGCAGTACTTC.

V usage is TRBV7-8 and J usage is TRBJ2-7; D is unresolved. Germline-derived CDR1 and CDR2 are SGHVS and FQNEAQ. V was clipped by 1 base and J by 2 bases, with 12 bases between them. This CDR3 is 15 amino acids long. As DNA, the CDR3 is TGTGCCAGCAGCTTAGTTCGAGACGGAGCCTACGAGCAGTACTTC. Translating it yields CASSLVRDGAYEQYF.

V and J are TRBV6-5 and TRBJ1-6; 7 bases fit TRBD1. Germline CDR1 MNHEY, CDR2 SVGAGI. The length of the CDR3 is 15 residues. V gave up 6 bases and J gave up 9 bases; unmatched junction bases: 11. CDR3 residues: CASSPQNRGSSPLHF. The CDR3 DNA sequence: TGTGCCAGCAGCCCCCAGAACAGGGGAAGTTCACCCCTCCACTTT.